The 29 T cell receptor beta chains below were found in one sample sequenced in a study of blood T cell repertoires in COVID-19. Measured with immunoSEQ multiplex PCR; TCRdb has only the in-frame clones, and not every one. Of a few hundred thousand clones in the sample, around 90% were seen once. Sequenced input: peripheral blood. The receptors derive from a woman in her sixties with COVID-19, enrolled during active disease.

This clone was seen only a few times. The chain couples TRBV5-4 to TRBJ1-2, with 8 bases aligning to TRBD1. The V and J ends lost 5 bases and 1 base, in that order; junction bases with no gene match: 10. The CDR3 is 16 residues long. Looked up from germline, CDR1 is SGHNT and CDR2 is YYREEE (reference sequence). In DNA, the CDR3 is TGTGCCAGCAGAGGGACAGGATTATACCGTAACTATGGCTACACCTTC. Its translation: CASRGTGLYRNYGYTF.

The chain employs TRBV18 and TRBJ2-7, with 8 nucleotides matching TRBD1. The junction had 3 bases not matched to a gene; V was cut back by 3 bases and J by 2 bases. CDR1 and CDR2 from the germline V gene are KGHSH and LQKENI. The CDR3 is made up of 14 amino acids. CDR3 loop: CASSPTGAPYEQYF. For the CDR3, the DNA is TGTGCCAGCTCACCGACAGGGGCGCCCTACGAGCAGTACTTC. Together with reference TRBV18 and TRBJ2-7, the CDR3 gives the full variable domain: NAGVMQNPRHLVRRRGQEARLRCSPMKGHSHVYWYRQLPEEGLKFMVYLQKENIIDESGMPKERFSAEFPKEGPSILRIQQVVRGDSAAYFCASSPTGAPYEQYFGPGTRLTVT.

This clone occurred once. The junction and the germline gene differ at one end; a read error may be behind it. The genes are TRBV7-7 and TRBJ1-3, with 7 bases that match TRBD1. This CDR3 has 15 amino acids. Germline loops: CDR1 SSHAT, CDR2 FNYEAQ (reference sequence). The CDR3, as DNA: TGTGCTAGCAGCCGACAGGGAATCTCTGGAAACACCATATATTTT. Amino acids: CASSRQGISGNTIYF. Filled out from reference TRBV7-7 and TRBJ1-3, the complete variable domain reads GAGVSQSPRYKVTKRGQDVTLRCDPISSHATLYWYQQALGQGPEFLTYFNYEAQPDKSGLPSDRFSAERPEGSISTLTIQRTEQRDSAMYRCASSRQGISGNTIYFGEGSWLTVV.

The chain employs TRBV7-2 and TRBJ1-5; TRBD1 might be the D (6 bases). V lost 2 bases and J 7 bases, leaving 18 bases between the germline ends. CDR1 is SGHTA, CDR2 FQGNSA, per germline. The CDR3 is 16 amino acids. The CDR3 DNA reads TGTGCCAGCAGCTTATTCGGCAGGGGCCAACAGCAGCCCCAGCATTTT. Residues: CASSLFGRGQQQPQHF.

This CDR3 reads CASGLSGGMNTEAFF. The CDR3 DNA follows: TGTGCTAGTGGGCTCTCCGGGGGAATGAACACTGAAGCTTTCTTT. The chain recombines TRBV12-5 with TRBJ1-1; D possibly corresponds to TRBD1 (5 bases). Trimming cost V 6 bases and J 0 bases, with 14 bases left between them. Germline V gives CDR1 LGHNT, CDR2 FRNRAP. CDR3 length equals 15 residues.

The chain couples TRBV28 to TRBJ2-1, with 7 bases fitting TRBD1. Germline loops: CDR1 MDHEN, CDR2 SYDVKM. The CDR3 sequence is 15 residues long. The V segment lost 1 base and the J segment 3 bases; nucleotides outside the gene matches: 3. DNA for the CDR3: TGTGCCAGCAGTTTATATTCAGGGGGCTACAATGAGCAGTTCTTC. This codes for CASSLYSGGYNEQFF. Full variable domain (remainder filled in from reference TRBV28 and TRBJ2-1): DVKVTQSSRYLVKRTGEKVFLECVQDMDHENMFWYRQDPGLGLRLIYFSYDVKMKEKGDIPEGYSVSREKKERFSLILESASTNQTSMYLCASSLYSGGYNEQFFGPGTRLTVL.

This chain joins TRBV5-1 and TRBJ1-6; 7 nucleotides agree with TRBD1. Germline assignment: CDR1 SGHRS and CDR2 YFSETQ. V trimming: 6 bases; J trimming: 10 bases; junction bases outside the gene matches: 10. The CDR3 runs to 14 residues. CDR3 sequence reads: CASNTGDRLSPLHF. CDR3 nucleotides: TGCGCCAGCAACACAGGGGACCGACTATCACCCCTCCACTTT.

This chain joins TRBV2 and TRBJ2-1; 7 positions match TRBD2. CDR3 size: 17 residues. Germline CDR1 SNHLY, CDR2 FYNNEI. The trim removed 1 base at V and 3 bases at J, leaving 9 bases unmatched. The CDR3 loop is CASSEGALAEVYNEQFF. The CDR3 DNA sequence: TGTGCCAGCAGTGAAGGGGCCCTAGCGGAGGTCTACAATGAGCAGTTCTTC.

The chain recombines TRBV9 with TRBJ1-5, with D perhaps TRBD1 (6 bases). This CDR3 contains 14 residues. CDR1 and CDR2 from the germline V gene are SGDLS and YYNGEE. V was shortened by 3 bases and J by 4 bases, with 11 bases between the two germline ends. The CDR3 DNA follows: TGTGCCAGCAGCGAGGGGGTAAGGAATCAGCCCCAGCATTTT. It specifies CASSEGVRNQPQHF.

CDR3 sequence (DNA): TGTGCCAGTACCCCCGGGGGCTCTGGAAACACCATATATTTT. Translated: CASTPGGSGNTIYF. The chain uses TRBV19 and TRBJ1-3; a possible D gene is TRBD1 (5 bases). The CDR3 is made up of 14 amino acids. Germline loops: CDR1 LNHDA, CDR2 SQIVND (reference sequence). V was cut by 7 bases and J by 0 bases, with 10 bases left in between.

V and J are TRBV10-3 and TRBJ1-2; D uncertain. The length of the CDR3 is 13 residues. Trimming pared 6 bases from V and 3 bases from J, leaving 11 bases between. Germline loops: CDR1 ENHRY, CDR2 SYGVKD. The DNA of the CDR3 is TGTGCCATCAGCGAAAGGAGGGACTATGGCTACACCTTC. It encodes CAISERRDYGYTF.

The chain combines TRBV4-2 with TRBJ1-2, with TRBD1 identical over 12 bases. Trimming took 2 bases from V and 5 from J; bases not matched to a gene: 9. Germline V lookup: CDR1 LGHNA, CDR2 YNFKEQ. The CDR3 covers 17 residues. The CDR3 sequence: CASSQTGTGGEVYGYTF. DNA for the CDR3: TGTGCCAGCAGCCAAACAGGGACAGGGGGCGAGGTGTATGGCTACACCTTC.

This chain joins TRBV5-1 and TRBJ1-4; weak D call: TRBD1 (6 bases). CDR1 and CDR2 from the germline V gene are SGHRS and YFSETQ. V shed 0 bases and J shed 7 bases, with 22 bases lying between them. The CDR3 covers 18 residues. CDR3 loop: CASSLDGGQGRFGEKLFF. As DNA, the CDR3 is TGCGCCAGCAGCTTGGATGGGGGCCAGGGGCGCTTCGGTGAAAAACTGTTTTTT.

The V and J genes are TRBV27 and TRBJ2-7; 8 bases agree with TRBD1. CDR3 size: 15 residues. Germline V gives CDR1 MNHEY, CDR2 SMNVEV (reference sequence). Trimming removed 6 bases from V and 3 bases from J; junction bases left unmatched: 10. The CDR3 nucleotides are TGTGCCAGCAGCTCCCCACCCGGGACAGGCTACGAGCAGTACTTC. Its protein product is CASSSPPGTGYEQYF.

There are a few counts of this clone. The chain links TRBV4-1 to TRBJ2-1; weak D call: TRBD2 (6 bases). The V end was cut by 4 bases, the J end by 0 bases, with 13 bases between. The CDR3 has 16 amino acids. Germline loops: CDR1 MGHRA, CDR2 YSYEKL. The CDR3 nucleotides are TGCGCCAGCAGCCTTCCGACTAGACGCTCCTACAATGAGCAGTTCTTC. Translated, it gives CASSLPTRRSYNEQFF.

The V gene is TRBV4-3, the J gene TRBJ1-2; TRBD1 is a possible D gene (5 bases). V lost 0 bases and J lost 7, with 18 bases in between. Germline-derived CDR1 and CDR2 are LGHNA and YSLEER. This CDR3 region has 16 residues. The CDR3 DNA is TGCGCCAGCAGCCAAGATCTGCGGGGGTCCCTATCTGGCTACACCTTC. It translates to CASSQDLRGSLSGYTF.

The rearrangement joins TRBV10-3 to TRBJ1-2, with D perhaps TRBD1 (6 bases). Trimming took off 0 bases at V and 8 bases at J, with 16 bases between the two ends. The CDR3 totals 15 residues. CDR1 and CDR2 (germline): ENHRY, SYGVKD. The CDR3 DNA follows: TGTGCCATCAGTGAGTCGAGGGGTGGGGGCCACGGCTACACCTTC. It translates to CAISESRGGGHGYTF.

The V gene is TRBV7-6, the J gene TRBJ2-1, with TRBD2 matching over 9 bases. Germline CDR1 reads SGHVS; CDR2 reads FNYEAQ. The CDR3 loop spans 15 amino acids. V lost 1 base and J lost 4; bases outside the gene matches: 2. The CDR3 loop is CASSLVAGAYNEQFF. Here the CDR3 DNA reads TGTGCCAGCAGCTTAGTAGCGGGGGCGTACAATGAGCAGTTCTTC.

The chain links TRBV19 to TRBJ2-7; no clear D. V was cut by 6 bases and J by 2 bases, with 14 bases left in between. CDR1 is LNHDA, CDR2 SQIVND, per germline (reference sequence). The CDR3 covers 14 residues. CDR3 sequence (DNA): TGTGCCAGTAGCCAAGCCGACTCCCCCTACGAGCAGTACTTC. As protein: CASSQADSPYEQYF.

In nucleotides, the CDR3 is TGCGCCAGCAGCCAAGGGAGACAGTATAGCAATCAGCCCCAGCATTTT. Translation: CASSQGRQYSNQPQHF. V and J are TRBV4-1 and TRBJ1-5; a possible D gene is TRBD1 (5 bases). CDR1 is MGHRA and CDR2 is YSYEKL in the germline V gene. Deletions cut 1 base from V and 0 bases from J, with 10 bases between. The CDR3 extends over 16 amino acids.

The chain is built from TRBV11-2 and TRBJ1-2; 11 nucleotides line up with TRBD1. Per the germline V gene, CDR1 is SGHAT and CDR2 is FQNNGV. V dropped 3 bases and J dropped 8; count of bases not matched to a gene: 5. This CDR3 spans 14 amino acids. The CDR3 sequence: CASSLGQGELGYTF. CDR3 sequence (DNA): TGTGCCAGCAGCTTGGGACAGGGGGAGTTGGGCTACACCTTC.

V is TRBV18 and J is TRBJ1-5; unclear D gene. Between the trimmed V and J ends, which lost 3 bases and 4 bases, there was a span of 16 bases. The CDR3 runs to 16 residues. The germline gives CDR1 KGHSH, CDR2 LQKENI. CDR3 DNA: TGTGCCAGCTCACCTTCGGGTAGACGGCCAAATCAGCCCCAGCATTTT. It specifies CASSPSGRRPNQPQHF. Looking up the rest from reference TRBV18 and TRBJ1-5 gives the full variable domain: NAGVMQNPRHLVRRRGQEARLRCSPMKGHSHVYWYRQLPEEGLKFMVYLQKENIIDESGMPKERFSAEFPKEGPSILRIQQVVRGDSAAYFCASSPSGRRPNQPQHFGDGTRLSIL.

This chain joins TRBV15 and TRBJ2-7; D might be TRBD1 (6 bases). This CDR3 is 16 amino acids long. CDR1 LNHNV and CDR2 YYDKDF come from the germline V gene (reference sequence). V lost 5 bases and J lost 0, with 17 bases in between. CDR3 nucleotides: TGTGCCACCAGCGGGGGTACAGGGAAAAGCTCCTACGAGCAGTACTTC. It codes for CATSGGTGKSSYEQYF. The full variable domain, its missing parts supplied by reference TRBV15 and TRBJ2-7, is DAMVIQNPRYQVTQFGKPVTLSCSQTLNHNVMYWYQQKSSQAPKLLFHYYDKDFNNEADTPDNFQSRRPNTSFCFLDIRSPGLGDTAMYLCATSGGTGKSSYEQYFGPGTRLTVT.

CDR3 nucleotide sequence: TGCAGCGTTCAGCAGGGGGCCATAAACACTGAAGCTTTCTTT. Residues: CSVQQGAINTEAFF. The genes are TRBV29-1 and TRBJ1-1; 8 nucleotides match TRBD1. This CDR3 region has 14 residues. Germline assignment: CDR1 SQVTM and CDR2 ANQGSEA. The ends lost 5 bases at V and 2 bases at J; junction bases unmatched: 7.

This chain joins TRBV7-4 and TRBJ2-7; TRBD2 might be the D (5 bases). The CDR3 has 15 amino acids. Germline-derived CDR1 and CDR2 are SGHVT and SQSDAQ. V dropped 4 bases and J dropped 2 bases, with 15 bases sitting between them. The CDR3 loop reads CASSSRAPRAYEQYF. The DNA of the CDR3 is TGTGCCAGCAGCTCGCGGGCCCCCCGGGCCTACGAGCAGTACTTC.

The rearrangement joins TRBV11-1 to TRBJ2-4; a possible D gene is TRBD1 (5 bases). Germline CDR1 and CDR2: SGHAT and FQDESV (reference sequence). The ends were cut back, 2 bases at V and 6 bases at J, with 11 bases in the middle. This CDR3 contains 14 residues. The CDR3 region is CASSLNDRLNIQYF. The CDR3 region has the DNA TGTGCCAGCAGCTTAAATGACAGACTAAACATTCAGTACTTC.

The gene calls are TRBV12-5 and TRBJ1-1; TRBD1 agrees at 8 bases. J lost 4 bases, V lost 6 bases, and 10 bases had no gene match. CDR3 length: 15 residues. Germline CDR1 and CDR2: LGHNT and FRNRAP. CDR3 protein: CASGNGQGRGTEAFF. Written as DNA, the CDR3 is TGTGCTAGTGGAAACGGACAGGGTCGCGGCACTGAAGCTTTCTTT.

This chain connects TRBV19 to TRBJ1-5, with 7 bases that match TRBD1. The germline V gene encodes CDR1 LNHDA and CDR2 SQIVND (reference sequence). The CDR3 length is 16 residues. V trimming: 5 bases; J trimming: 5 bases; junction bases outside the gene matches: 12. This chain's CDR3 is CASSPRRTGAYQPQHF. The CDR3 bases are TGTGCCAGTAGTCCGCGGAGGACAGGCGCTTATCAGCCCCAGCATTTT.

The chain has TRBV6-4 and TRBJ1-1, with D perhaps matching TRBD1 (6 bases). This CDR3 has 14 amino acids. In germline, CDR1 is MRHNA, CDR2 SNTAGT. V was clipped by 4 bases and J by 4 bases, with 13 bases between them. The DNA for the CDR3 is TGTGCCAGCAGTGGGTCAGGGGAGAGCACTGAAGCTTTCTTT. This codes for CASSGSGESTEAFF.